The clone carrying this T cell receptor (beta chain) was counted many times. These data originate in a study of T-cell reconstitution after alpha-beta-depleted transplantation in children. Library preparation (for TCRbeta) was performed with unique molecular identifiers. TCRdb reanalysed the PCR reads using MiXCR and keeps one entry per CDR3 protein. Among about 240,000 distinct CDR3 sequences listed, under 30% were seen once. CDR3 length: 15 amino acids. V trimming: 4 bases; J trimming: 4 bases; junction bases outside the gene matches: 12. CDR1 and CDR2 (germline): DFQATT, SNEGSKA (reference sequence).

The sample was PBMCs, taken before TCRalphabeta/CD19-depleted stem cell transplant. The origin of this receptor is a girl between 2 and 10 years old with Fanconi anemia, due to receive a stem cell transplant. This sequence joins TRBV20-1 and TRBJ1-1; 7 nucleotides agree with TRBD1. The CDR3 nucleotides are TGCAGTGCTAAGGGGATCGGGACAGTCCCCACTGAAGCTTTCTTT. This gives the protein CSAKGIGTVPTEAFF.